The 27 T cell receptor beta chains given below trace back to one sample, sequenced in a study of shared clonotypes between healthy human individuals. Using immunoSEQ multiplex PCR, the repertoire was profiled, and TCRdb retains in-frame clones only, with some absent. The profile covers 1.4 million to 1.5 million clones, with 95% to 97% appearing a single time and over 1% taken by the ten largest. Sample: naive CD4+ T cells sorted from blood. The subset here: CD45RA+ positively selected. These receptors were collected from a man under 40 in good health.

CDR3 loop: CASSKRVDTDTQYF. The CDR3 DNA is TGTGCCAGCAGCAAGCGGGTAGACACAGATACGCAGTATTTT. The rearrangement links TRBV7-9 to TRBJ2-3, with D maybe TRBD2 (6 bases). Germline values: CDR1 SEHNR, CDR2 FQNEAQ (reference sequence). CDR3 length equals 14 residues. V gave up 5 bases and J gave up 2 bases, with 11 bases separating them. The variable domain in full, completed from reference TRBV7-9 and TRBJ2-3, reads DTGVSQNPRHKITKRGQNVTFRCDPISEHNRLYWYRQTLGQGPEFLTYFQNEAQLEKSRLLSDRFSAERPKGSFSTLEIQRTEQGDSAMYLCASSKRVDTDTQYFGPGTRLTVL.

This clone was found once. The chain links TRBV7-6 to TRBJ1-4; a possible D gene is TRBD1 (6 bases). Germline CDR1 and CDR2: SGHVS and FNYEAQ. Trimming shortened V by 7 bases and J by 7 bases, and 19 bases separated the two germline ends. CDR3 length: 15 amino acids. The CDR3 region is CASTLGGGVSEKLFF. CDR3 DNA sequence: TGTGCCAGCACCCTGGGGGGCGGAGTTAGTGAAAAACTGTTTTTT.

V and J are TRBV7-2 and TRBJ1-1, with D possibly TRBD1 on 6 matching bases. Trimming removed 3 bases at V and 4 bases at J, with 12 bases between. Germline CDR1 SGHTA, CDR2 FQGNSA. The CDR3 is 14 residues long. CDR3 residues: CASSLAGVGTEAFF. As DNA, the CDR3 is TGTGCCAGCAGCTTGGCAGGGGTAGGCACTGAAGCTTTCTTT.

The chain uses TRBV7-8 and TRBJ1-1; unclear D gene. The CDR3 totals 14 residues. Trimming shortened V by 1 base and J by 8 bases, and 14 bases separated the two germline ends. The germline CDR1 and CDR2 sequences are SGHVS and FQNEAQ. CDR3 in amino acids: CASSLVTVIREAFF. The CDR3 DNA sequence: TGTGCCAGCAGCTTAGTAACGGTTATTAGGGAAGCTTTCTTT.

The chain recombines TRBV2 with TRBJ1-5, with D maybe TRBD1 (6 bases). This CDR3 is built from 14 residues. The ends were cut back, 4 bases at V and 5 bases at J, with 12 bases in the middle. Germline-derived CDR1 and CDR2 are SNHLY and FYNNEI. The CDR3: CASSVRTEDQPQHF. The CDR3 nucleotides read TGTGCCAGCAGTGTTAGGACAGAGGATCAGCCCCAGCATTTT.

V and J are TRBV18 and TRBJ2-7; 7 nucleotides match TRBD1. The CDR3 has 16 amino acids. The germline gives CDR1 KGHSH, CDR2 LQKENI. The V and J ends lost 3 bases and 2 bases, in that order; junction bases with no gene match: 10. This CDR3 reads CASSPQTGLLAYEQYF. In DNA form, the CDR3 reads TGTGCCAGCTCACCCCAGACAGGGTTACTGGCCTACGAGCAGTACTTC.

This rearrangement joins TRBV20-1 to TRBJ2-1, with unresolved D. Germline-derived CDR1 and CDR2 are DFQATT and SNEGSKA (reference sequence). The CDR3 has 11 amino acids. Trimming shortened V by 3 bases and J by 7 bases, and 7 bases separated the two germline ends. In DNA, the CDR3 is TGCAGTGCTAGGCTTAAAAATGAGCAGTTCTTC. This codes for CSARLKNEQFF.

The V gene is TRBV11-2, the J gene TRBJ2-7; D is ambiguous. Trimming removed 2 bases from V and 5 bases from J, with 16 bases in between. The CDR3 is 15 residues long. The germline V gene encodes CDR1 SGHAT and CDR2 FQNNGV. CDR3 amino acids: CASSLRGSRSHEQYF. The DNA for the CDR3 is TGTGCCAGCAGCTTACGTGGATCGAGGTCCCACGAGCAGTACTTC.

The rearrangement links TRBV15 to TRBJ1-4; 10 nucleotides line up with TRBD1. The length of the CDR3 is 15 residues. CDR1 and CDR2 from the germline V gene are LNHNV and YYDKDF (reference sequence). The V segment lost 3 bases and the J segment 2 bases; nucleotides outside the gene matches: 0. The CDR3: CATSRGQGTNEKLFF. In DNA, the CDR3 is TGTGCCACCAGCAGGGGACAGGGGACTAATGAAAAACTGTTTTTT.

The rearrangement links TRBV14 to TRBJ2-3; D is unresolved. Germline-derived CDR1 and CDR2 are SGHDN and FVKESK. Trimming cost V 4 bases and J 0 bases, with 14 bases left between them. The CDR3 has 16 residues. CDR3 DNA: TGTGCCAGCAGCCGAGGAGTGGGGTTTAGCACAGATACGCAGTATTTT. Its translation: CASSRGVGFSTDTQYF.

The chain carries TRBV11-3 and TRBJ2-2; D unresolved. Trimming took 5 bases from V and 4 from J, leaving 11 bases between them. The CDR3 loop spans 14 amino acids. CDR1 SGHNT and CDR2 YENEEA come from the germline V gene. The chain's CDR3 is CASSHLEITGELFF. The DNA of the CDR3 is TGTGCCAGCAGCCACCTGGAGATCACCGGGGAGCTGTTTTTT.

This CDR3 reads CASKTLQGESYNEQFF. CDR3 sequence (DNA): TGTGCCAGCAAGACCCTACAGGGGGAATCCTACAATGAGCAGTTCTTC. The chain joins TRBV2 to TRBJ2-1, with TRBD1 matching over 8 bases. Germline CDR1 and CDR2: SNHLY and FYNNEI. The V gene end was trimmed by 7 bases and the J gene end by 1 base; junction bases not matched to a gene: 9. This CDR3 comprises 16 residues.

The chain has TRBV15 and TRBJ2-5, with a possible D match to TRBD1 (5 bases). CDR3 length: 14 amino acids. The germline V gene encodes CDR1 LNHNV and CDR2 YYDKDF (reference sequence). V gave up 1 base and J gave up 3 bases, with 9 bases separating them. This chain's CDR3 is CATSRAGREETQYF. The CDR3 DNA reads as TGTGCCACCAGCAGAGCGGGCAGGGAAGAGACCCAGTACTTC.

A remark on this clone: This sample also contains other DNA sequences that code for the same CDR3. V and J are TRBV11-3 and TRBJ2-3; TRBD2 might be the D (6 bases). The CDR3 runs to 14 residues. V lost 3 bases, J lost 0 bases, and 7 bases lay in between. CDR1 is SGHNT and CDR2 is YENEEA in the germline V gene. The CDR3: CASSLSGSTDTQYF. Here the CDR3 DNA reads TGTGCCAGCAGCTTGAGCGGGAGCACAGATACGCAGTATTTT.

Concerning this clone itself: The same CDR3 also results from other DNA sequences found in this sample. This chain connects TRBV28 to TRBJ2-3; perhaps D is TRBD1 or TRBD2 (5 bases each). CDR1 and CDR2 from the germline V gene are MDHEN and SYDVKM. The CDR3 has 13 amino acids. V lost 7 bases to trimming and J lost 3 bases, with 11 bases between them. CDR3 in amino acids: CASKTGGTDTQYF. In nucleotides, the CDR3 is TGTGCCAGCAAGACTGGGGGTACAGATACGCAGTATTTT. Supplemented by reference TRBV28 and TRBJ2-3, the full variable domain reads DVKVTQSSRYLVKRTGEKVFLECVQDMDHENMFWYRQDPGLGLRLIYFSYDVKMKEKGDIPEGYSVSREKKERFSLILESASTNQTSMYLCASKTGGTDTQYFGPGTRLTVL.

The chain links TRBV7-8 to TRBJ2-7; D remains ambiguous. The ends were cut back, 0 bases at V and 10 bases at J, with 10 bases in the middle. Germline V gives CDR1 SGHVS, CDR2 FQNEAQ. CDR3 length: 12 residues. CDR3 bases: TGTGCCAGCAGCTTAGCGCCGGCAAACCAGTACTTC. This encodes CASSLAPANQYF.

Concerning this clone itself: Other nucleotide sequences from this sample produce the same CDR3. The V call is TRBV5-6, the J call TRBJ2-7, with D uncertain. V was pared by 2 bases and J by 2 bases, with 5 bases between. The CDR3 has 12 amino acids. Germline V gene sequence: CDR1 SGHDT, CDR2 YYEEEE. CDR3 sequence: CASSFGPYEQYF. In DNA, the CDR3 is TGTGCCAGCAGCTTCGGTCCCTACGAGCAGTACTTC.

CDR3 region: CASRKKPYEQYF. Written as DNA, the CDR3 is TGTGCCAGCAGAAAAAAACCCTACGAGCAGTACTTC. V is TRBV7-2 and J is TRBJ2-7; D is unresolved. Germline CDR1 reads SGHTA; CDR2 reads FQGNSA. V was shortened by 6 bases and J by 2 bases, with 8 bases between the two germline ends. CDR3 length: 12 residues.

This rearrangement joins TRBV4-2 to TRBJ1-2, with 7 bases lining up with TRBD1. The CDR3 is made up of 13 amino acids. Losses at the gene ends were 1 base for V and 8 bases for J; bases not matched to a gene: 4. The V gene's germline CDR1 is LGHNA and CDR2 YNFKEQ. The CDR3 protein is CASSQGGGSGYTF. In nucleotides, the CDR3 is TGTGCCAGCAGCCAAGGAGGGGGCTCGGGCTACACCTTC.

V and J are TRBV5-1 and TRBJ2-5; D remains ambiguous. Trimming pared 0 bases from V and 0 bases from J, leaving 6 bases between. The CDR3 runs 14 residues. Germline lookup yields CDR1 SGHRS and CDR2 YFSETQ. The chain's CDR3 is CASSLGVYQETQYF. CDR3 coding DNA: TGCGCCAGCAGCTTGGGGGTGTACCAAGAGACCCAGTACTTC.

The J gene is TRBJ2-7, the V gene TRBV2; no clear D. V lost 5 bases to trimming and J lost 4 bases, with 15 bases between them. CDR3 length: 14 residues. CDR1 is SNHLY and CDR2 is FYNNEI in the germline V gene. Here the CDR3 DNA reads TGTGCCAGCAGTCCACGTTCGCTGGGTTACGAGCAGTACTTC. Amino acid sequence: CASSPRSLGYEQYF.

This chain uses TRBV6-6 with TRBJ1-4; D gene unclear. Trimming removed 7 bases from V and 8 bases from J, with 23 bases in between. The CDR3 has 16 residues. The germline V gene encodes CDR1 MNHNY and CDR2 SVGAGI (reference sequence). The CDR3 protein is CASITERSWTGEKLFF. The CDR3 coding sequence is TGTGCCAGCATCACGGAGCGGTCCTGGACCGGGGAAAAACTGTTTTTT.

The CDR3 reads CASATGQGNEQYF. The CDR3 nucleotides read TGTGCCAGCGCAACGGGACAGGGTAACGAGCAGTACTTC. V is TRBV28 and J is TRBJ2-7, with 9 bases identical to TRBD1. Trimming removed 8 bases from V and 5 bases from J; junction bases left unmatched: 7. There are 13 residues in the CDR3. The germline CDR1 and CDR2 sequences are MDHEN and SYDVKM.

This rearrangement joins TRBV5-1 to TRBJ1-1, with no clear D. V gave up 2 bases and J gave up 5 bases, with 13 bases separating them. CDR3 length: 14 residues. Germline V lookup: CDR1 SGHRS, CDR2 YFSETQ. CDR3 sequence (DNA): TGCGCCAGCAGCTTTTTGCCCGTGGTAACTGAAGCTTTCTTT. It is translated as CASSFLPVVTEAFF.

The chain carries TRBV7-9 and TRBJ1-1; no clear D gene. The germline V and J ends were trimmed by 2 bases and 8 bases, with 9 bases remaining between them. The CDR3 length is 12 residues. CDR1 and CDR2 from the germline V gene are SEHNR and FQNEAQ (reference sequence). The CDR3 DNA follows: TGTGCCAGCAGCTTATCTTCCCCCGAAGCTTTCTTT. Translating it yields CASSLSSPEAFF.

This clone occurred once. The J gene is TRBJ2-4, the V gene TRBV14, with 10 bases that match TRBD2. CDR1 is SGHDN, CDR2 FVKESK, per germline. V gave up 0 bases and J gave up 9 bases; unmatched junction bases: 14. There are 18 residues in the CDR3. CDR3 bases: TGTGCCAGCAGCCAAGAAGGAAAAAGCGGGAGGGCCGGCGGCATTCAGTACTTC. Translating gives CASSQEGKSGRAGGIQYF.

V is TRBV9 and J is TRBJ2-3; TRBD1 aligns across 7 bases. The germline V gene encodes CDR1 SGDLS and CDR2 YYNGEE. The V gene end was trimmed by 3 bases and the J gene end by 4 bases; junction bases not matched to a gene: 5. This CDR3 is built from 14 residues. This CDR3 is CASSARQGPDTQYF. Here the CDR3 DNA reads TGTGCCAGCAGCGCCCGACAGGGCCCAGATACGCAGTATTTT.